This entry lists 25 T cell receptor beta chains sequenced from one sample in a study of shared clonotypes between healthy human individuals. Data came from immunoSEQ multiplex PCR; TCRdb stores just in-frame clones and leaves some out. The sample lists more than 400,000 clones, about 96% seen once, with 0.064% in the top ten. The sequenced material came from naive CD4+ T cells sorted from blood. Subset specified: CD45RA+ positively selected. The source is a woman aged 30 to 39 in good health.

The chain joins TRBV19 to TRBJ2-1, with TRBD2 matching 9 bases. Trimming cost V 3 bases and J 4 bases; bases outside gene matches: 7. Germline V gene lookup returns CDR1 LNHDA and CDR2 SQIVND (reference sequence). This CDR3 has 16 amino acids. The CDR3: CASSMRPAGGYNEQFF. CDR3 sequence (DNA): TGTGCCAGTAGTATGCGCCCAGCGGGAGGTTACAATGAGCAGTTCTTC.

The V gene is TRBV2, the J gene TRBJ1-2; 7 bases are shared with TRBD1. The germline V gene encodes CDR1 SNHLY and CDR2 FYNNEI. The length of the CDR3 is 13 residues. After removal of 5 bases from V and 2 bases from J, the junction contained 2 bases not matched to a gene. CDR3 loop: CASSQQGNYGYTF. The CDR3 DNA is TGTGCCAGCAGTCAACAGGGGAACTATGGCTACACCTTC.

The chain combines TRBV4-2 with TRBJ2-5; 8 bases match TRBD1. With V trimmed by 2 bases and J by 4 bases, 3 bases remained unmatched. The CDR3 runs to 14 residues. Germline V CDR1 and CDR2: LGHNA, YNFKEQ. CDR3 region: CASSQSGGGETQYF. Written as DNA, the CDR3 is TGTGCCAGCAGCCAATCAGGGGGCGGAGAGACCCAGTACTTC.

The chain joins TRBV29-1 to TRBJ2-5; D ambiguous. The J call may be wrong; the DNA end is better matched by TRBJ2-7. The germline V gene has CDR1 SQVTM and CDR2 ANQGSEA. This CDR3 is built from 12 residues. This CDR3 is CSVIGMTYEQYF. CDR3 DNA sequence: TGCAGCGTTATTGGGATGACCTACGAGCAGTACTTC.

The CDR3 region is CASSARFAGVVGYEQYF. In DNA, the CDR3 is TGTGCCAGCAGTGCCCGATTCGCGGGAGTGGTTGGTTACGAGCAGTACTTC. The chain has TRBV6-1 and TRBJ2-7, with 7 positions matching TRBD2. Unmatched junction bases numbered 16, after V lost 4 bases and J lost 4 bases. Germline assignment: CDR1 MNHNS and CDR2 SASEGT. The CDR3 covers 17 residues.

V and J are TRBV28 and TRBJ1-4, with D hard to call. Germline values: CDR1 MDHEN, CDR2 SYDVKM. The CDR3 loop spans 12 amino acids. Deletions cut 5 bases from V and 5 bases from J, with 6 bases between. In DNA, the CDR3 is TGTGCCAGCAGTGCCGCAAATGAAAAACTGTTTTTT. Translating it yields CASSAANEKLFF.

This rearrangement joins TRBV28 to TRBJ1-2; D remains ambiguous. This CDR3 has 12 residues. Germline CDR1 is MDHEN and CDR2 is SYDVKM. The V gene lost 4 bases and the J gene lost 8 bases, with 11 bases spanning the gap. The CDR3 DNA is TGTGCCAGCAGTTCCGACCCGAGGGGCTACACCTTC. Translated, it gives CASSSDPRGYTF.

This clone was seen a single time. The DNA of the CDR3 is TGCGCCAGTAGGACTAGCGGGAGGGCCGTTAATGAGCAGTTCTTC. Amino acids: CASRTSGRAVNEQFF. The chain recombines TRBV5-1 with TRBJ2-1; 15 nucleotides match TRBD2. Germline CDR1 and CDR2: SGHRS and YFSETQ. This CDR3 spans 15 amino acids. V shed 8 bases, J shed 7 bases, and the junction held 7 bases outside the gene matches.

V gene TRBV19 combines with J gene TRBJ1-5; tentative D call: TRBD1 (6 bases). The CDR3 covers 14 residues. CDR1 LNHDA and CDR2 SQIVND come from the germline V gene (reference sequence). V was shortened by 1 base and J by 6 bases, with 10 bases between the two germline ends. The CDR3 reads CASSIVAGAQPQHF. The CDR3 bases are TGTGCCAGTAGTATAGTGGCAGGGGCTCAGCCCCAGCATTTT.

The chain employs TRBV15 and TRBJ2-1; 10 positions match TRBD2. V was clipped by 5 bases and J by 7 bases; unmatched bases: 8. There are 15 residues in the CDR3. Germline lookup yields CDR1 LNHNV and CDR2 YYDKDF (reference sequence). CDR3 protein: CATSQTGLALNEQFF. CDR3 DNA: TGTGCCACCAGCCAAACGGGACTAGCGTTGAATGAGCAGTTCTTC.

The count of this clone is one. V is TRBV2 and J is TRBJ1-3; D remains ambiguous. The CDR3 runs 13 residues. Trimming removed 6 bases at V and 2 bases at J, with 8 bases between. Germline V lookup: CDR1 SNHLY, CDR2 FYNNEI. CDR3 in amino acids: CASSETTGNTIYF. Here the CDR3 DNA reads TGTGCCAGCAGCGAGACAACTGGAAACACCATATATTTT.

CDR3 in DNA: TGTGCCAGCAGTTTAGCCGGCGGGAGCTACGAGCAGTACTTC. Protein product: CASSLAGGSYEQYF. The rearrangement links TRBV28 to TRBJ2-5; 7 nucleotides align to TRBD2. TRBJ2-7 explains the end of the DNA better; the J call may be wrong. Germline lookup yields CDR1 MDHEN and CDR2 SYDVKM. This CDR3 contains 14 residues.

The gene calls are TRBV6-6 and TRBJ2-5, with 12 bases that match TRBD2. This CDR3 is built from 15 residues. V shed 7 bases and J 1 base; nucleotides not matched to a gene: 4. CDR1 is MNHNY, CDR2 SVGAGI, per germline (reference sequence). CDR3 sequence: CASTGLAGSQETQYF. CDR3 nucleotide sequence: TGTGCCAGCACCGGACTAGCGGGGAGCCAAGAGACCCAGTACTTC.

The chain carries TRBV27 and TRBJ2-5, with 7 bases that match TRBD1. The tail of the sequence fits TRBJ2-7 better, so the J call may be wrong. Germline lookup yields CDR1 MNHEY and CDR2 SMNVEV (reference sequence). The CDR3 covers 15 residues. The CDR3 sequence: CASSKDRVRSYEQYF. The CDR3 coding sequence is TGTGCCAGCAGCAAAGACAGGGTACGCTCCTACGAGCAGTACTTC.

V is TRBV28 and J is TRBJ1-4; maybe TRBD1 (6 bases). Trimming cost V 5 bases and J 8 bases, with 15 bases left between them. This CDR3 region has 14 residues. The germline V gene encodes CDR1 MDHEN and CDR2 SYDVKM. DNA for the CDR3: TGTGCCAGCAGTACTTCCGGGACACCAGAAAAACTGTTTTTT. Protein product: CASSTSGTPEKLFF.

The chain couples TRBV5-5 to TRBJ1-5; D perhaps matches TRBD1 (6 bases). V dropped 0 bases and J dropped 7 bases, with 11 bases sitting between them. This CDR3 has 14 residues. Germline V gives CDR1 SGHKS, CDR2 YYEKEE (reference sequence). The chain's CDR3 is CASSLVQGGQPQHF. The CDR3 nucleotides read TGTGCCAGCAGCTTGGTACAGGGTGGGCAGCCCCAGCATTTT.

This clone was seen a single time. The J gene is TRBJ2-4, the V gene TRBV11-1; D ambiguous. The CDR3 totals 13 residues. Germline CDR1 reads SGHAT; CDR2 reads FQDESV (reference sequence). V was trimmed by 5 bases and J by 15 bases, leaving 20 bases between them. The CDR3 nucleotides read TGTGCCAGCAGCCCCAAGGTCGAGGACCCCCCGTACTTC. Translated: CASSPKVEDPPYF.

The chain is built from TRBV6-5 and TRBJ1-1, with TRBD1 as a possible D gene (6 bases). This CDR3 comprises 14 residues. The ends were cut back, 8 bases at V and 0 bases at J, with 13 bases in the middle. The germline CDR1 and CDR2 sequences are MNHEY and SVGAGI. DNA for the CDR3: TGTGCCAGCCACCGCGGGGACATGAACACTGAAGCTTTCTTT. It specifies CASHRGDMNTEAFF.

The J gene is TRBJ2-6, the V gene TRBV5-1; D is uncertain. CDR1 and CDR2 (germline): SGHRS, YFSETQ. This CDR3 is built from 13 residues. The V end was cut by 0 bases, the J end by 4 bases, with 2 bases between. The DNA for the CDR3 is TGCGCCAGCAGCTTGGAGGGGGCCAACGTCCTGACTTTC. It specifies CASSLEGANVLTF.

The chain links TRBV2 to TRBJ1-1; D is unresolved. This CDR3 spans 14 amino acids. Germline lookup yields CDR1 SNHLY and CDR2 FYNNEI. The V end was cut by 3 bases, the J end by 5 bases, with 13 bases between. The CDR3 nucleotides are TGTGCCAGCAGTGAGTCCGGGATTGGAACTGAAGCTTTCTTT. Protein sequence: CASSESGIGTEAFF.

This chain uses TRBV5-1 with TRBJ2-5; 9 bases match TRBD1. CDR1 is SGHRS and CDR2 is YFSETQ in the germline V gene. V lost 3 bases, J lost 5 bases, and 5 bases stayed unmatched. The CDR3 runs 14 residues. CDR3 loop: CASSSRTGEETQYF. The CDR3 DNA reads TGCGCCAGCAGCTCTCGGACAGGGGAGGAGACCCAGTACTTC.

The rearrangement links TRBV28 to TRBJ1-4; possible D gene TRBD1, 6 bases. The CDR3 sequence is 14 residues long. Germline loops: CDR1 MDHEN, CDR2 SYDVKM. V lost 6 bases, J lost 3 bases, and 11 bases lay in between. The CDR3 DNA is TGTGCCAGCAGAAGGGGGTCTGCTAATGAAAAACTGTTTTTT. Its translation: CASRRGSANEKLFF.

The chain has TRBV27 and TRBJ1-5, with no clear D. Trimming took off 5 bases at V and 0 bases at J, with 11 bases between the two ends. This CDR3 region has 15 residues. CDR1 and CDR2 (germline): MNHEY, SMNVEV (reference sequence). CDR3 amino acids: CASSPDGNSNQPQHF. In DNA form, the CDR3 reads TGTGCCAGCAGTCCCGACGGGAATAGCAATCAGCCCCAGCATTTT.

The rearrangement links TRBV6-5 to TRBJ2-5; TRBD1 aligns across 9 bases. The CDR3 runs 14 residues. After removal of 6 bases from V and 4 bases from J, the junction contained 6 bases not matched to a gene. Germline CDR1 reads MNHEY; CDR2 reads SVGAGI. The CDR3 coding sequence is TGTGCCAGCAGCTACAGGGGGCGGGTAGAGACCCAGTACTTC. It translates to CASSYRGRVETQYF.

The chain joins TRBV28 to TRBJ1-4, with D possibly being TRBD1 (6 bases). The germline V and J ends were trimmed by 2 bases and 6 bases, with 19 bases remaining between them. CDR1 and CDR2 from the germline V gene are MDHEN and SYDVKM. The CDR3 spans 17 residues. The CDR3 sequence: CASSLTPPARGDEKLFF. DNA of the CDR3: TGTGCCAGCAGTTTAACCCCCCCCGCCAGGGGAGATGAAAAACTGTTTTTT.